This T cell receptor (beta chain) was documented in a study of cytomegalovirus exposure and HLA in healthy donors listed by TCRdb under 2017. Context from the whole study: In an earlier analysis of fewer than 750 of the donors, 276 Gb of sequence data and some 120 million unique TCR beta sequences from about 190 million T cells were reported. Approximately 300 gigabases of sequencing data and around 87 million unique TCR sequences were included in an early release covering several hundred HLA-typed donors. A later genetic analysis used genome-wide SNP genotypes for about 60% of the roughly 700 donors, treating that subset as a discovery cohort. Among around 400 genotyped donors of the cohort, an average of 235,054 unique TCR beta nucleotide sequences were sequenced per donor, around 18% of them non-productive. The number of typed donors differed by locus: about 620-630 for A, B, C, DRB1 and DQB1; 500 to 550 for DQA1; roughly 600 for DPA1; and some 470 for DPB1. The genetic ancestry cluster associated with self-reported Caucasian donors included 65% to 90% of the roughly 390 genotyped donors. Alongside the repertoire data, information on donor age, sex, ethnicity and CMV serostatus was compiled. In a later analysis, previously published TCR beta repertoires from hundreds of donors were re-analyzed and high-resolution HLA genotyping was added so that TCR occurrence patterns could be studied. HLA typing included class I and class II loci at four-digit resolution. A handful of DR-DQ haplotypes were handled as single units for association and clustering because linkage in the cohort was strong. All discovery cohort repertoires had been generated using a single sequencing platform. The study aimed to test whether signatures of past pathogen exposure could be identified by cataloging public T cell receptors. In an earlier analysis of around 540 of the donors, high-throughput TCR beta sequencing was used to judge whether each TCR beta V gene segment behaved as functional or pseudogenic. The study combined high-throughput TCR immunosequencing, statistical association of individual TCRs with disease status, and machine learning to predict cytomegalovirus infection status. Rather than using new phenotypic data, the later analysis identified candidate immune exposures from TCR beta sequences and from how often those sequences occurred across donors. The study profiled the T cell repertoires of about 640 subjects by immunosequencing and related them to cytomegalovirus serostatus. In addition to the first cohort of approximately 650 subjects, a separate validation cohort of approximately 110 different subjects was used. Findings and caveats that apply to the study as a whole: A later analysis found that HLA-associated TCR beta chains were more clonally expanded and had lower generation probabilities than equally common non-associated chains. CMV serostatus was the only immune exposure information available for the cohort. In this cohort, only TCR beta chains were sequenced, and detectable features were limited by the absence of alpha or paired-chain data. In a later analysis, most CMV-associated TCR beta chains were found to appear HLA-restricted, with HLA associations seemingly driven largely by CMV exposure. A cluster of highly shared sequence variants was judged likely to be a technical artifact of the sequencing pipeline. A later analysis found that TCR association rates varied across HLA loci, with DRB1 alleles showing the most associated TCRs and HLA-C alleles the fewest. An association between a missense DCLRE1C variant and V-gene and J-gene trimming of TCR beta chains was found in a later genetic analysis and replicated in an independent cohort. Assigning TCR associations to individual alleles was difficult when HLA alleles, especially DR and DQ, strongly co-occurred. Roughly 15 rarely observed V segments, including chromosome 9 orphons, were excluded from the earlier analysis of some 590 of the donors because counts were too low. In a later analysis, more than 15,000 TCR beta sequences were associated with specific HLA alleles at a false discovery rate of 0.05. According to a later analysis, parvovirus B19, influenza, CMV and Epstein-Barr virus appeared linked to several top co-occurrence clusters. A few of the identified cytomegalovirus-associated TCR beta chains were confirmed in vitro to be specific for cytomegalovirus antigens. Because the 87-base-pair reads could not distinguish some IMGT-functional V segments, including TRBV6-2 and TRBV6-3, those segments were excluded. Linkage disequilibrium might explain the correlated functional status among segregating V segments, but an unknown experimental factor could not be ruled out. A further reported finding was that TCR beta sequences accurately predicted the HLA-A and HLA-B alleles for most subjects in the first cohort. The authors suggested that the approach could potentially be extended to other disease states and immunological phenotypes. Sequencing depth was assumed to be roughly uniform across donors in the presence/absence analyses, though that assumption may not hold. Because some donors lacked HLA typing at each locus, the association tests relied only on the typed subset. A later genetic analysis reported fewer N-insertions in productive TCRs among donors in an Asian-associated ancestry cluster than the roughly 700-donor mean. In an earlier analysis of around 600 of the donors, most TCR beta V segments appeared in productive rearrangements about 90% or about 30% of the time, broadly matching IMGT annotations. The classifier was reported to diagnose cytomegalovirus status with high specificity and sensitivity in both the original cohort and the validation cohort. While some public TCRs were present in many individuals, most TCR sequences turned up only very rarely across donors. The study gave a list of 150 to 200 TCR beta chains associated with cytomegalovirus.

In total, about 650 healthy bone marrow donors made up the cohort. Cohort members were all nominally healthy when sampled, although unrecorded immune exposures were likely present. The donor tested CMV seronegative, placing the donor among the roughly 400 seronegative members of the cohort. A peripheral blood sample was collected from each donor, and TCR beta sequencing was performed on peripheral blood mononuclear cells. The Qiagen DNeasy Blood Extraction Kit was used to extract genomic DNA from the blood cell samples. In the case of this clone: The target of this receptor is not known. No per-base quality is available; no much larger clone lies one base away.

Preparation of the library involved the immunoSEQ multiplex PCR assay. For the multiplex PCR, a mixture combining 60 forward primers for TCR Vbeta segments and 13 reverse primers for TCR Jbeta segments was used. The CDR3 region of rearranged TCR beta genes was amplified from genomic DNA with a multiplex PCR assay. On the Illumina HiSeq System, the amplified TCR beta libraries were sequenced as 87-base-pair reads. In the original analysis: Across the 600 to 700 repertoires, a later analysis counted some 80 million unique TCR beta chains, approximately 12 million of which were shared by at least two donors. Raw reads were error-corrected and collapsed into unique sequences with a nearest-neighbor algorithm that merged closely related sequences to remove PCR and sequencing errors. To assign V, D and J gene segments, CDR3 sequences were aligned to IMGT reference sequences. Each retained sequence needed at least a six-nucleotide match to both a V gene segment and a J gene segment. A rearrangement counted as productive if the CDR3 had no stop codons and remained in frame with V and J, and every other rearrangement counted as non-productive. CDR3 was defined according to IMGT convention as the region running from the second conserved V-encoded cysteine to the conserved J-encoded phenylalanine. Sequences without an unambiguous match to a single V gene segment were excluded from the earlier analysis of almost 600 of the donors. An earlier analysis of a few hundred of the donors classified V segments as functional when productive rearrangements were above 56.7% and as segregating when the standard deviation between donors was above 5%. A statistical classification framework was built for diagnosing cytomegalovirus status from the catalog of TCR beta chain sequences. V and J gene assignment, in a later analysis, came from comparing TCR nucleotide sequences with IMGT/GENE-DB human TR gene sequences. A later analysis assigned CDR3 sequences and most-parsimonious VDJ recombination scenarios with the TCRdist pipeline. In a later analysis, each TCR beta chain was defined by its CDR3 amino acid sequence together with its V-gene family, and reads lacking a unique V-gene family were excluded. A later analysis removed several hundred highly shared, low-generation-probability nucleotide sequences to deal with suspected cross-contamination and a sequencing artifact. In a later analysis, a clonal expansion index was calculated for each public chain from normalized within-repertoire ranks of inferred template counts. A later analysis computed generation probabilities with a VDJ recombination model fitted to out-of-frame rearrangements, and checked the results against IGoR. Hypergeometric tests were used in a later analysis to score TCR-TCR, TCR-HLA and TCR-CMV co-occurrence, with a repertoire-size bias correction applied to the TCR pairs. To estimate false discovery rates, a later analysis permuted the HLA or CMV assignments 20 times. In a later analysis, co-occurring TCRs were grouped using DBSCAN, and TCRdist sequence similarity was added for clustering within HLA-allele-positive subsets. Repertoires with fewer than 30,000 or more than 120,000 public chains were left out of co-occurrence clustering, as were five repertoires with anomalous nucleotide sharing. TCRdb re-hosts the immuneACCESS table, in-frame sequences only. Its copies lack some clones; in the studies checked, an unresolved V gene accounts for under half of them, and the cause for the rest is not known. The V and J calls and clone size come from that table; D and trimming were worked out from the DNA. In all, the sample holds fewer than 200,000 clones, and under 85% of those were seen once. The ten biggest clones cover 1.6% of the sample.

Cut back by 0 bases and 4 bases, the V and J ends lie 4 bases apart. There are 12 amino acids in the CDR3, from cysteine to phenylalanine inclusive. The retained sequence is limited to the CDR3, 36 bases, with the frame set at the first base. The germline V gene provides CDR1 LGHNA and CDR2 YNFKEQ. The sequence came from a man aged 50 to 60 in good health and CMV-seronegative. The chain employs TRBV4-2 and TRBJ2-7; a confident D gene designation cannot be given. Sequenced material: PBMCs. The DNA is TGTGCCAGCAGCCAAGAGGCTTACGAGCAGTACTTC. Its product reads: CASSQEAYEQYF.